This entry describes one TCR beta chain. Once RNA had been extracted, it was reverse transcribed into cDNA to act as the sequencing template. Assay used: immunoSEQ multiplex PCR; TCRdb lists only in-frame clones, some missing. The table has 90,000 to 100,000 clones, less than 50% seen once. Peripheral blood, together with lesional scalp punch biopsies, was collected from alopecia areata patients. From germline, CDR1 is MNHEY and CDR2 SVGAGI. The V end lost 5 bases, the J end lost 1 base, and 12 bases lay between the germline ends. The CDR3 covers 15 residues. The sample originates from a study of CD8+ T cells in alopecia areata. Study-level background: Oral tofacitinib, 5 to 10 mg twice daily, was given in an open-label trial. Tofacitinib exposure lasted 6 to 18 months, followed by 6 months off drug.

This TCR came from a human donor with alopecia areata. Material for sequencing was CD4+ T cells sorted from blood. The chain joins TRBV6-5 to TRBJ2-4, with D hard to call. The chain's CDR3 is CASSRSGNAKNIQYF. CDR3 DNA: TGTGCCAGCAGTCGGAGTGGAAACGCCAAAAACATTCAGTACTTC.